This TCR beta chain is from a study of T-cell reconstitution after alpha-beta-depleted transplantation in children. General study results and limits: Surviving recipient T cells and thymic progenitors underlay high day-60 TCRbeta diversity in some patients.

This clonotype was seen more than once but under ten times. Antigen: not known. As it was prepared, the TCRbeta library received unique molecular identifiers. TCRdb re-analysed the PCR reads in MiXCR, keeping a single row per CDR3 protein. The data show 55,000 to 65,000 distinct CDR3 sequences, approximately 46% seen once. The material was PBMCs, mostly from graft donor cells, obtained 360 days after TCRalphabeta/CD19-depleted stem cell transplant. The clonotype originates from a male patient between 10 and 17 years old who had a stem cell transplant for acute lymphoblastic leukemia, so the T cells may come from the graft donor.

CDR3 sequence reads: CASSPDTYEQYF. The CDR3 region has the DNA TGTGCCAGCAGTCCTGACACCTACGAGCAGTACTTC. This chain connects TRBV28 to TRBJ2-7; D gene uncertain. Germline V gene lookup returns CDR1 MDHEN and CDR2 SYDVKM. This CDR3 has 12 amino acids. V lost 5 bases, J lost 2 bases, and 7 bases lay in between. Filled out from reference TRBV28 and TRBJ2-7, the complete variable domain reads DVKVTQSSRYLVKRTGEKVFLECVQDMDHENMFWYRQDPGLGLRLIYFSYDVKMKEKGDIPEGYSVSREKKERFSLILESASTNQTSMYLCASSPDTYEQYFGPGTRLTVT.